The clone carrying this T cell receptor (beta chain) was recorded many times. The antigen remains undetermined. The assay was immunoSEQ multiplex PCR, and TCRdb's table has in-frame clones only and misses some. The sample contains approximately 200,000 clones, about 93% of which appear only once. The sample belongs to a study of cytomegalovirus exposure and HLA in healthy donors. Study-wide background: In a later analysis, it was reported that the 120 or so validation repertoires had been produced on the same platform as the roughly 700 repertoires belonging to the first cohort.

Regarding the study as a whole: As confirmed in vitro, a few CMV-associated chains were specific for CMV antigens. The authors listed 150 to 200 TCR beta chains as cytomegalovirus-associated. Subsequent analysis found a tendency for first-cohort TCR clusters to co-occur within the roughly 130 validation repertoires.

CDR3 length equals 15 residues. From germline, CDR1 is SGHAT and CDR2 FQNNGV. V lost 3 bases, J lost 0 bases, and 9 bases lay in between. The chain links TRBV11-2 to TRBJ1-3; no clear D. The source material was PBMCs. The TCR was taken from a woman under 30 in good health and CMV-seronegative. Here the CDR3 reads CASSLHSSSGNTIYF. In DNA form, the CDR3 reads TGTGCCAGCAGCTTGCACAGTTCCTCTGGAAACACCATATATTTT.